This T cell receptor (beta chain) appears in the sequencing data of a study of PD-1 blockade in classical Hodgkin lymphoma (dated by TCRdb to the early 2020s). A note on the overall study: Nivolumab dosing was 3 mg/kg intravenously every 2 weeks, continuing until either disease progression or unacceptable toxicity. To define a peripheral blood immune signature of response to PD-1 blockade in classical Hodgkin lymphoma, the study combined TCR beta sequencing with CyTOF. On the study overall, not on this receptor specifically: Baseline diversity similar to that of newly diagnosed patients was observed in trial patients achieving complete response, whereas significantly lower diversity was observed in partial responders and progressors. By C4D1, a significant rise was seen in CD4+ TCR diversity but not in CD8+ TCR diversity (p=0.0027 vs p=0.16), and the rise was most apparent among complete responders (p=0.02). Baseline TCR diversity was reported to be lower in newly diagnosed patients than in healthy donors, and even lower in relapsed/refractory patients. Patients starting nivolumab less than 1 year after ASCT had lower diversity and were excluded from later analyses to avoid confounding by immune reconstitution. The study was restricted to a single clinical trial cohort, and the causes of repertoire differences, possibly disease activity or prior therapy, were left undefined.

The Qiagen DNeasy kit was used to extract genomic DNA from unsorted PBMCs and from the negatively selected CD4+ and CD8+ fractions. Using primers that anneal to V and J segments, immunoSEQ multiplex PCR amplified the TCR beta CDR3 regions. Amplification bias was minimized using a synthetic immune receptor repertoire, and residual bias was removed computationally after sequencing. As for the original processing: Custom Python scripts were used to quantify repertoire diversity as the Shannon entropy index. Unsorted, CD4+ and CD8+ repertoires were analyzed separately, except for combined analyses in which CD4+ and CD8+ sequences were merged in silico. Clonal expansion was defined as at least a 2-fold frequency increase after treatment relative to C1D1, with a pseudocount of 0.5 for undetected baseline clones. Clones with 0 or 1 copy at C1D1 were defined as singleton clones, while clones with 2 or more copies were defined as non-singleton clones. Clones expanded in unsorted samples were labelled as CD4+, CD8+ or unknown by matching protein sequences in sorted samples from the same patient. Diversity changes from C1D1 to C4D1 were tested in paired samples using Wilcoxon tests. Here the immuneACCESS table is served through TCRdb, limited to in-frame sequences with V and J called. Missing clones are a known gap in these copies; in checked studies unresolved V genes cover under half, and the rest lacks a known reason. V and J calls and clone size are those listed in that table; D and trimming were worked out from the DNA. This sample holds about 64,000 clones; roughly nine tenths were observed only once. Approximately 8% of the sample is in the top ten clones.

The time point label on this specimen signifies: cycle 4 day 1 (C4D1), after five to seven weeks of nivolumab. Every trial patient had relapsed following autologous stem cell transplantation, and prior brentuximab vedotin exposure was what differed among cohorts A, B and C. A total of under 70 patients with relapsed/refractory classical Hodgkin lymphoma made up the trial cohort, and each patient's best overall response was complete response, partial response or progressive disease. In the multi-cohort phase II CheckMate 205 trial, trial patients received single-agent nivolumab. An independent review committee assessed best overall response by applying the 2007 International Working Group response criteria. Trial PBMCs were collected immediately before nivolumab initiation (C1D1) and during therapy at cycle 2 day 1 and cycle 4 day 1. Peripheral blood was collected in 8 mL Vacutainer Cell Preparation Tubes, from which PBMCs were isolated by centrifugation and then cryopreserved.

The CDR3 measures 16 amino acids from cysteine to phenylalanine. Here the CDR3 DNA is all that survives: 48 bases in frame from base 1. Between the V and J ends, shortened by 5 bases and 4 bases respectively, the junction contains 21 bases. CDR1 MRHNA and CDR2 SNTAGT were looked up in the germline V gene. This clone was seen only once. Its antigen is not yet known. No per-base quality is available; no much larger clone lies one base away. The sequences come from peripheral blood mononuclear cells (PBMCs), collected before the fourth cycle of nivolumab. The chain uses TRBV6-4 and TRBJ2-7, with the D gene not clear enough to name. This receptor was taken from a human donor with classical Hodgkin lymphoma. The CDR3 reads as follows: CASSRPVMGKLYEQYF. The DNA sequence follows: TGTGCCAGCAGTCGGCCTGTGATGGGTAAGTTATACGAGCAGTACTTC.